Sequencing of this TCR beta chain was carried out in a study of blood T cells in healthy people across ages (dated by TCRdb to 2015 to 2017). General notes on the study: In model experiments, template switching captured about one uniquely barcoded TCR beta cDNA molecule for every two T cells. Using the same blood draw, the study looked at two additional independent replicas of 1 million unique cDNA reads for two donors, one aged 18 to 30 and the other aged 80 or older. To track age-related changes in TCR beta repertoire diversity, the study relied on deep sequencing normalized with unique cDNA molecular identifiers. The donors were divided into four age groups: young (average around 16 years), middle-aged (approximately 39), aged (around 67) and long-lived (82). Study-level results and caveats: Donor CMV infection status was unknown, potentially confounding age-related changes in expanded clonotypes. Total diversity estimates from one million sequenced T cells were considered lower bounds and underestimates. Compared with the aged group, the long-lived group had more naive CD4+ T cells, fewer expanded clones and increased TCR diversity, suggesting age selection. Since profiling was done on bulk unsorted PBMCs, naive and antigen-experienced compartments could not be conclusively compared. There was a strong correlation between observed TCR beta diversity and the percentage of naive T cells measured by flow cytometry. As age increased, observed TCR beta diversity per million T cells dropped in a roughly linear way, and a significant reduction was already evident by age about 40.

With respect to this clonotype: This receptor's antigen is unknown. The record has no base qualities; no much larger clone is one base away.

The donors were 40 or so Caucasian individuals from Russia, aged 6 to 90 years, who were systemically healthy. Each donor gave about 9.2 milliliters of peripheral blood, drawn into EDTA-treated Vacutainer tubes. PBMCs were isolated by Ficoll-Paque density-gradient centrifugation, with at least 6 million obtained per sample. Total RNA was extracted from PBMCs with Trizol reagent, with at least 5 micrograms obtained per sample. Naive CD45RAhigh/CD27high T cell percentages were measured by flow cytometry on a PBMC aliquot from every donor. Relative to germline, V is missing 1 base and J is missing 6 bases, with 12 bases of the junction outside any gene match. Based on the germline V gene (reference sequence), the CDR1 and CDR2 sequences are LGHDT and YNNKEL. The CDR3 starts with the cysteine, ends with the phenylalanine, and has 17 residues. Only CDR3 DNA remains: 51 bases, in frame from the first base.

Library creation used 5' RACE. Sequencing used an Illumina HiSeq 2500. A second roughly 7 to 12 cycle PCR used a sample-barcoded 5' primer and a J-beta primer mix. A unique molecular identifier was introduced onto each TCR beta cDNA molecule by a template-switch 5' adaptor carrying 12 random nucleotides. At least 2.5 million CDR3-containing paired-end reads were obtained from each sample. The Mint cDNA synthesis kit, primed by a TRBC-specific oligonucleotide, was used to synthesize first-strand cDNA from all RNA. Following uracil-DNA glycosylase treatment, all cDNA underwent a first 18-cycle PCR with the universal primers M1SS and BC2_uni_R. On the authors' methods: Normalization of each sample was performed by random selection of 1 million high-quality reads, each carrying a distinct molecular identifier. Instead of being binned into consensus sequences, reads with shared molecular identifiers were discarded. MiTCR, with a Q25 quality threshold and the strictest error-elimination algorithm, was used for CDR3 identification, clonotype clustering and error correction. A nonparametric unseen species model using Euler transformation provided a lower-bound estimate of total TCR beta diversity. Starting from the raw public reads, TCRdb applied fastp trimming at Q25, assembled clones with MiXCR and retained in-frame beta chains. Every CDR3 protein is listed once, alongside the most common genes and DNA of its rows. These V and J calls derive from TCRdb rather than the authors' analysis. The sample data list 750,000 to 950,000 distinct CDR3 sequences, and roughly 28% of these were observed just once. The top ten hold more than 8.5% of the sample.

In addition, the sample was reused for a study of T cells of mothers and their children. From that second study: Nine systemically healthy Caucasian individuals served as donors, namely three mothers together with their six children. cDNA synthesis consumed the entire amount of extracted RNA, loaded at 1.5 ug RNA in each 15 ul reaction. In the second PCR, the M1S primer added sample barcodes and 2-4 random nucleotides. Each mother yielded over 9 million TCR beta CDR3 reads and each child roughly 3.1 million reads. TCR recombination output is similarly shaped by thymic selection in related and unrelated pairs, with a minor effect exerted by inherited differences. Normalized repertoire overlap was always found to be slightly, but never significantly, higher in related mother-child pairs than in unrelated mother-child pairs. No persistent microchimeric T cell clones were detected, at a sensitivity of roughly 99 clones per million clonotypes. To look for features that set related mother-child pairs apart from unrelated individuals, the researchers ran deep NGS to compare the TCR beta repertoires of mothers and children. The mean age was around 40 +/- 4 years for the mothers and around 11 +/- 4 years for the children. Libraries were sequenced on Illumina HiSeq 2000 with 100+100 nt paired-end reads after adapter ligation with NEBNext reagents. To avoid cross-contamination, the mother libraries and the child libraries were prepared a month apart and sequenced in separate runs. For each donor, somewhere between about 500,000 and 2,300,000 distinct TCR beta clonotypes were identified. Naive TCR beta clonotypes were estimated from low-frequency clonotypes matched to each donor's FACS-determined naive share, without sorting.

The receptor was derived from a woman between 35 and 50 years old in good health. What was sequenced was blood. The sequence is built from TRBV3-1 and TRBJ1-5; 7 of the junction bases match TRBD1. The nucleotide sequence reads TGTGCCAGCAGCCAAGCCGGGTCGAACAGGGGAGGTCAGCCCCAGCATTTT. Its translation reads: CASSQAGSNRGGQPQHF.